The 25 T cell receptor beta chains reported below all come from one sample, sequenced in a study of response to subunit inactivated influenza vaccine. TCRdb called the RT-PCR reads again in MiXCR, with one record for every CDR3 protein. Here the sample spans more than 400,000 distinct CDR3 sequences, 7.2% being singletons. The sequencing used PBMCs from blood, collected less than 30 months after vaccination. The receptor set was obtained from a man between 50 and 70 years old who received an inactivated influenza vaccine.

This clonotype occurred a few times. V is TRBV7-2 and J is TRBJ2-1; 7 nucleotides match TRBD2. V trimming: 6 bases; J trimming: 0 bases; junction bases outside the gene matches: 5. Per the germline V gene, CDR1 is SGHTA and CDR2 is FQGNSA. The CDR3 consists of 15 residues. The CDR3 coding sequence is TGTGCCAGCAGTCGGGAGGTTGCCTCCTACAATGAGCAGTTCTTC. Encoded protein: CASSREVASYNEQFF.

This clonotype was picked up a small number of times. V gene TRBV6-1 combines with J gene TRBJ1-4; D unresolved. The CDR3 consists of 15 residues. Per germline, CDR1 MNHNS and CDR2 SASEGT. V lost 6 bases to trimming and J lost 0 bases, with 11 bases between them. The CDR3 loop reads CASRPTRTTNEKLFF. CDR3 in DNA: TGTGCCAGCAGACCCACACGGACAACTAATGAAAAACTGTTTTTT.

This clonotype was recorded many times. The chain recombines TRBV6-1 with TRBJ2-7, with D perhaps matching TRBD2 (7 bases). CDR3 length equals 14 residues. The germline V and J ends were trimmed by 6 bases and 4 bases, with 16 bases remaining between them. The germline V gene encodes CDR1 MNHNS and CDR2 SASEGT. Here the CDR3 reads CASSPNGGPYEQYF. CDR3 DNA sequence: TGTGCCAGCAGCCCTAACGGGGGGCCTTACGAGCAGTACTTC.

This clonotype was found many times. V and J are TRBV20-1 and TRBJ1-3, with D perhaps matching TRBD1 (6 bases). Trimming took 3 bases from V and 0 from J, leaving 15 bases between them. The CDR3 loop spans 16 amino acids. CDR1 DFQATT and CDR2 SNEGSKA come from the germline V gene (reference sequence). For the CDR3, the DNA is TGCAGTGCTAGGACGGACAGAGAAAGCTCTGGAAACACCATATATTTT. Protein: CSARTDRESSGNTIYF.

This clonotype showed up many times. V gene TRBV27 combines with J gene TRBJ2-3; D not resolved. The germline V and J ends were trimmed by 5 bases and 6 bases, with 18 bases remaining between them. Germline V lookup: CDR1 MNHEY, CDR2 SMNVEV (reference sequence). The CDR3 has 15 residues. The CDR3 is CASSAYISLQDTQYF. The CDR3 nucleotides read TGTGCCAGCAGTGCCTACATTTCTCTCCAGGATACGCAGTATTTT.

The CDR3 protein is CASNGRVSRREQYF. CDR3 DNA sequence: TGTGCCAGCAACGGCAGGGTTTCCAGGAGGGAGCAGTACTTC. The chain joins TRBV6-7 to TRBJ2-7; possibly TRBD1 or TRBD2 for D (5 bases each). TRBV6-7 is recorded as an ORF, its role being uncertain. This CDR3 spans 14 amino acids. V lost 7 bases to trimming and J lost 7 bases, with 20 bases between them.

This clonotype was recorded a few times. This chain joins TRBV7-9 and TRBJ2-5; 7 positions match TRBD1. The CDR3 covers 15 residues. Germline V gene lookup returns CDR1 SEHNR and CDR2 FQNEAQ (reference sequence). The V segment lost 5 bases and the J segment 4 bases; nucleotides outside the gene matches: 10. The CDR3 DNA follows: TGTGCCAGCAGCCCACCCGACAGGGTCCCAGAGACCCAGTACTTC. It is translated as CASSPPDRVPETQYF.

There are a few counts of this clonotype. The J gene is TRBJ1-6, the V gene TRBV4-3; possibly TRBD1 for D (6 bases). V was pared by 6 bases and J by 7 bases, with 13 bases between. CDR1 is LGHNA and CDR2 is YSLEER in the germline V gene. The CDR3 extends over 14 amino acids. CDR3 sequence reads: CASRRQDYNSPLHF. As DNA, the CDR3 is TGCGCCAGCAGAAGACAGGACTACAATTCACCCCTCCACTTT.

This clonotype occurred many times. This chain uses TRBV4-2 with TRBJ2-3, with 14 bases matching TRBD2. This CDR3 has 16 amino acids. The V and J ends lost 4 bases and 5 bases, in that order; junction bases with no gene match: 5. Per germline, CDR1 LGHNA and CDR2 YNFKEQ. CDR3: CASSPGLAGGQDTQYF. CDR3 DNA sequence: TGTGCCAGCAGCCCCGGACTAGCGGGAGGCCAAGATACGCAGTATTTT.

This clonotype has just a few counts. The V and J genes are TRBV20-1 and TRBJ2-5; 9 nucleotides match TRBD1. Germline V gene data show CDR1 as DFQATT and CDR2 as SNEGSKA (reference sequence). J was trimmed by 3 bases and V by 3 bases; bases with no gene match: 2. This CDR3 has 13 amino acids. The CDR3 coding sequence is TGCAGTGCTAGGGGGGACAGGGAAGAGACCCAGTACTTC. This gives the protein CSARGDREETQYF.

This clonotype showed up many times. The V and J genes are TRBV12-3 or TRBV12-4 and TRBJ1-5; 8 bases are shared with TRBD1. With V trimmed by 4 bases and J by 5 bases, 7 bases remained unmatched. There are 15 residues in the CDR3. The DNA of the CDR3 is TGTGCCAGCAGTTCGCAGGGGGCGAGGTATCAGCCCCAGCATTTT. Its protein is CASSSQGARYQPQHF.

This clonotype was found a few times. This chain connects TRBV7-9 to TRBJ2-2; D unresolved. The CDR3 is 16 residues long. Trimming removed 5 bases at V and 0 bases at J, with 13 bases between. Germline assignment: CDR1 SEHNR and CDR2 FQNEAQ (reference sequence). The CDR3 DNA follows: TGTGCCAGCAGCCTCCCCGGCAGGTCGAACACCGGGGAGCTGTTTTTT. This sequence encodes CASSLPGRSNTGELFF.

This clonotype was counted ten times or more. The chain links TRBV25-1 to TRBJ1-2; D gene unclear. Germline CDR1 is MGHDK and CDR2 is SYGVNS. Trimming took 2 bases from V and 8 from J, leaving 15 bases between them. The CDR3 sequence is 14 residues long. The CDR3 sequence is CASSEVGSAWGYTF. The CDR3 coding sequence is TGTGCCAGCAGTGAAGTTGGGTCGGCCTGGGGCTACACCTTC.

Many counts were recorded for this clonotype. This rearrangement joins TRBV7-9 to TRBJ1-2; D is unresolved. The CDR3 is 15 amino acids. The germline V and J ends were trimmed by 4 bases and 5 bases, with 17 bases remaining between them. CDR1 SEHNR and CDR2 FQNEAQ come from the germline V gene (reference sequence). This CDR3 reads CASSSVDAEAYGYTF. CDR3 DNA: TGTGCCAGCAGCTCCGTCGATGCGGAGGCTTATGGCTACACCTTC.

This clonotype has ten or more counts. The rearrangement uses TRBV11-2 and TRBJ1-1; TRBD1 agrees at 7 bases. The CDR3 sequence is 16 residues long. Germline CDR1 and CDR2: SGHAT and FQNNGV. Unmatched junction bases numbered 13, after V lost 4 bases and J lost 5 bases. CDR3 residues: CASSSRMLGQRTEAFF. CDR3 bases: TGTGCCAGCAGCTCCCGGATGTTGGGACAGAGGACTGAAGCTTTCTTT.

This chain uses TRBV10-3 with TRBJ2-2; 9 bases line up with TRBD1. J lost 4 bases, V lost 5 bases, and 5 bases had no gene match. From germline, CDR1 is ENHRY and CDR2 SYGVKD. CDR3 length equals 15 residues. The CDR3 coding sequence is TGTGCCATCAGTCCCCGGGACAGGGCCACCGGGGAGCTGTTTTTT. This encodes CAISPRDRATGELFF.

This clonotype was detected many times. The CDR3 is CASRQIEVSTDTQYF. The CDR3 region has the DNA TGCGCCAGCAGACAAATAGAGGTTAGCACAGATACGCAGTATTTT. This rearrangement joins TRBV5-1 to TRBJ2-3; D gene uncertain. Trimming removed 5 bases from V and 0 bases from J, with 13 bases in between. CDR1 is SGHRS and CDR2 is YFSETQ in the germline V gene. The CDR3 runs 15 residues.

V is TRBV3-1 and J is TRBJ2-7, with 11 bases aligning to TRBD2. Germline lookup yields CDR1 LGHDT and CDR2 YNNKEL (reference sequence). With 2 bases clipped from V and 0 bases from J, the junction kept 9 bases outside the gene matches. The CDR3 totals 18 residues. CDR3 nucleotides: TGTGCCAGCAGCCAACTACCCCTAGCGGGAGGATTCTCCTACGAGCAGTACTTC. Translation gives CASSQLPLAGGFSYEQYF.

The genes are TRBV4-3 and TRBJ2-3; tentatively, D is TRBD1 (5 bases). CDR3 length equals 16 residues. The V and J ends lost 1 base and 0 bases respectively, with 11 bases between them. The V gene's germline CDR1 is LGHNA and CDR2 YSLEER. The CDR3 region has the DNA TGCGCCAGCAGCCAAGGACAGATCTTTAGCACAGATACGCAGTATTTT. Protein product: CASSQGQIFSTDTQYF.

The chain combines TRBV4-2 with TRBJ2-5; 10 nucleotides agree with TRBD1. The length of the CDR3 is 20 residues. CDR1 and CDR2 (germline): LGHNA, YNFKEQ. With V trimmed by 1 base and J by 2 bases, 16 bases remained unmatched. The chain's CDR3 is CASSQVLTGGFQSNQETQYF. Here the CDR3 DNA reads TGTGCCAGCAGCCAAGTTCTGACAGGGGGCTTCCAGTCGAATCAAGAGACCCAGTACTTC.

V is TRBV12-3 or TRBV12-4 and J is TRBJ2-7; the match to TRBD2 covers 7 bases. The CDR3 covers 11 residues. Germline trimming cut 8 bases from V and 5 bases from J; bases unmatched to any gene: 3. Written as DNA, the CDR3 is TGTGCCAGCGCTAGCGGTGACGAGCAGTACTTC. Residues: CASASGDEQYF.

Only one count was recorded for this clonotype. Without the conserved terminal phenylalanine or tryptophan, this CDR3 likely stems from a read error. This chain links TRBV7-8 with TRBJ2-3; TRBD2 aligns across 10 bases. This CDR3 comprises 15 residues. Trimming removed 5 bases from V and 4 bases from J; junction bases left unmatched: 6. Germline CDR1 is SGHVS and CDR2 is FQNEAQ. CDR3 loop: CASSPSGRGADTQYS. The DNA of the CDR3 is TGTGCCAGCAGCCCGAGCGGGAGGGGGGCAGATACGCAGTATTCT.

The table lists this clonotype with a few counts. V usage is TRBV7-8 and J usage is TRBJ2-1; D tentatively reads TRBD1 or TRBD2 (5 bases each). Trimming removed 2 bases from V and 6 bases from J, with 11 bases in between. This CDR3 region has 14 residues. Germline V CDR1 and CDR2: SGHVS, FQNEAQ. CDR3 protein: CASSLLPGPNEQFF. The CDR3 DNA sequence: TGTGCCAGCAGCTTACTACCGGGACCCAATGAGCAGTTCTTC.

This clonotype has just a few counts. The gene calls are TRBV12-3 or TRBV12-4 and TRBJ2-3, with TRBD2 matching over 10 bases. V trimming: 1 base; J trimming: 4 bases; junction bases outside the gene matches: 2. The CDR3 extends over 15 amino acids. The CDR3 region has the DNA TGTGCCAGCAGTTTAGGAGCGGGGGGGCCAGATACGCAGTATTTT. It translates to CASSLGAGGPDTQYF.

This clonotype was picked up a small number of times. This chain connects TRBV6-5 to TRBJ1-1; D gene unclear. V dropped 0 bases and J dropped 6 bases, with 11 bases sitting between them. The CDR3 is 14 amino acids. Germline V gene sequence: CDR1 MNHEY, CDR2 SVGAGI. The CDR3 sequence: CASSYSSAGAEAFF. CDR3 DNA: TGTGCCAGCAGTTACTCGTCCGCCGGCGCTGAAGCTTTCTTT.